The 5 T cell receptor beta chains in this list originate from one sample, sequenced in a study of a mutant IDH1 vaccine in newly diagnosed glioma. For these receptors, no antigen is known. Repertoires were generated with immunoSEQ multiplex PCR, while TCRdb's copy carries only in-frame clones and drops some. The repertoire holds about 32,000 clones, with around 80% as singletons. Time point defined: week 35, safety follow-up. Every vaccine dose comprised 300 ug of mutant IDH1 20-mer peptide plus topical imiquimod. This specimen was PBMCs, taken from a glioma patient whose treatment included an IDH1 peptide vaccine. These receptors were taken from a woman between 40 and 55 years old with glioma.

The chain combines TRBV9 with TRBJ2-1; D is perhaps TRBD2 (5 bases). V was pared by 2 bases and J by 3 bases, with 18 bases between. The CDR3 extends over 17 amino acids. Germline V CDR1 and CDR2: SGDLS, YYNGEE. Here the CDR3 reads CASSVLVRAVGYNEQFF. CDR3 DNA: TGTGCCAGCAGCGTCCTAGTGCGGGCGGTCGGCTACAATGAGCAGTTCTTC.

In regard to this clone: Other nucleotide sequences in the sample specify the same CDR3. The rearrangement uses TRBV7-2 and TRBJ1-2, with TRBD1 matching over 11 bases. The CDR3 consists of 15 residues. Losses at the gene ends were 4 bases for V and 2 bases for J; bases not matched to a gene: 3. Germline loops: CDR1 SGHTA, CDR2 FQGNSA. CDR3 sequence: CASSYGQGANYGYTF. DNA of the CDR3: TGTGCCAGCAGCTACGGACAGGGGGCGAACTATGGCTACACCTTC.

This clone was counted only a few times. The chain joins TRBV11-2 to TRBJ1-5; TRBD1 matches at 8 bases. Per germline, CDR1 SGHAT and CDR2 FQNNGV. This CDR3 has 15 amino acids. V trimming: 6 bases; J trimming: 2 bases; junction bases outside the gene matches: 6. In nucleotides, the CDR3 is TGTGCCAGCAGTCCCGGACAGGGTGGCAATCAGCCCCAGCATTTT. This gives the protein CASSPGQGGNQPQHF.

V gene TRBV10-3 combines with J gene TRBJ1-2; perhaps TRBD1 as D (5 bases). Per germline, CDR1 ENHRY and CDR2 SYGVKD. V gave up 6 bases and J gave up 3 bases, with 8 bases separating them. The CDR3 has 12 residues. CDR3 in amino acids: CAIRGGDYGYTF. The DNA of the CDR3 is TGTGCCATCAGGGGGGGAGACTATGGCTACACCTTC.

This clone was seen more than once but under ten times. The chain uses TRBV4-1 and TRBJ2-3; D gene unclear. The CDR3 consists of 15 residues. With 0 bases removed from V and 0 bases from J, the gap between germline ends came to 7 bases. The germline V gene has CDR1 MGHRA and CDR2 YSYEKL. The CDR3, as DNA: TGCGCCAGCAGCCAAGATTATGGCAGCACAGATACGCAGTATTTT. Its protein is CASSQDYGSTDTQYF.